This T cell receptor (beta chain) came from a study of blood T cell repertoires in COVID-19. Profiling relied on immunoSEQ multiplex PCR, and the TCRdb table lists in-frame clones only, not all of them. The sample consists of more than 200,000 clones, about 85% of them appearing once. With 3 bases removed from V and 1 base from J, the gap between germline ends came to 6 bases. The length of the CDR3 is 13 residues. CDR1 and CDR2 from the germline V gene are SGHVS and FQNEAQ. This TCR was recovered from a man aged 70 or older with acute or convalescent COVID-19. V usage is TRBV7-8 and J usage is TRBJ1-1; D remains unclear. Material for sequencing was peripheral blood. The CDR3 nucleotides read TGTGCCAGCAGCTTCGACTCGAACACTGAAGCTTTCTTT. This translates into CASSFDSNTEAFF.